This is a list of T cell receptor beta chains from one sample in a study of shared clonotypes between healthy human individuals. TCRdb's table, derived via immunoSEQ multiplex PCR, lists solely in-frame clones and lacks some. Here the sample spans hundreds of thousands of clones, about 92% being singletons. The sequencing input was naive CD8+ T cells sorted from blood. The receptors stem from a man under 40 in good health. The CDR3 runs from the conserved cysteine through the conserved F or W. Fields, in order: clone size, V gene, J gene, CDR3 protein. A row's size may be missing; if present it is once, few, many or a size class.

-	TRBV4-1	TRBJ2-7	CASSYRDSLIYEQYF
once	TRBV6-1	TRBJ2-7	CASSEGLAASYEQYF
-	TRBV9	TRBJ2-5	CASSVRGRVQETQYF
-	TRBV7-6	TRBJ1-2	CASSLEPGLDYGYTF
-	TRBV28	TRBJ2-2	CASSLGTSGSQVGELFF
-	TRBV11-2	TRBJ2-3	CASSSYSVPSTDTQYF
-	TRBV7-6	TRBJ2-1	CASRPRTSGNNEQFF
-	TRBV2	TRBJ2-7	CASRGRYEQYF
-	TRBV14	TRBJ2-3	CASSQGSLGDTQYF
-	TRBV28	TRBJ2-7	CASSPRDRGGEQYF
few	TRBV27	TRBJ2-1	CASREGISEQFF
-	TRBV19	TRBJ2-7	CASSIDHSPRLAGGINEQYF
-	TRBV15	TRBJ2-6	CATSGTPALDGANVLTF
-	TRBV27	TRBJ2-7	CASSSLPTREASYEQYF
-	TRBV27	TRBJ2-7	CASSFRGNEQYF
-	TRBV27	TRBJ2-5	CASSSIAGGASETQYF
-	TRBV6-1	TRBJ2-2	CASSEDVGGGTGELFF
-	TRBV10-3	TRBJ2-1	CAIREETYNEQFF
-	TRBV27	TRBJ2-7	CASSSRPLSYEQYF
-	TRBV27	TRBJ1-2	CASSHPGGADGYTF
-	TRBV7-2	TRBJ1-1	CASSLRTLQGRDTEAFF
-	TRBV11-2	TRBJ2-6	CASSSRTGDRSGANVLTF
-	TRBV5-1	TRBJ2-1	CASTGHGPNEQFF
once	TRBV7-8	TRBJ2-3	CASSLAPRLTDTQYF
-	TRBV7-9	TRBJ1-2	CASSGHGTGGIYGYTF
-	TRBV7-9	TRBJ2-3	CASSSSSGSATDTQYF
-	TRBV19	TRBJ1-4	CASSMPTNEKLFF
-	TRBV27	TRBJ2-3	CASRISLAGEGTQYF
few	TRBV28	TRBJ2-7	CASSGHEQYF
-	TRBV5-6	TRBJ2-2	CASSWGQGDTGELFF
-	TRBV7-7	TRBJ2-1	CASSLNPNVNEQFF
-	TRBV7-9	TRBJ2-7	CASSLSIRPYEQYF
-	TRBV29-1	TRBJ2-7	CSVRTAGSYEQYF
-	TRBV15	TRBJ2-1	CATSREGAGGAEQFF
-	TRBV5-1	TRBJ2-7	CASSGDISAYEQYF
once	TRBV28	TRBJ2-1	CASRKTDSYNEQFF
-	TRBV19	TRBJ2-7	CASSIERVPAYEQYF
-	TRBV7-9	TRBJ2-7	CASSSGTGTSYEQYF
-	TRBV30	TRBJ1-2	CAWSKGTGLYYGYTF
-	TRBV2	TRBJ2-3	CASSQRDRASTDTQYF
once	TRBV7-9	TRBJ2-7	CASSLPNLPGSYEQYF
-	TRBV11-2	TRBJ2-1	CASSLFVNVVYNEQFF
many	TRBV7-6	TRBJ2-2	CASSLGASEGGELFF